These 15 T cell receptor beta chains originate from one sample sequenced in a study of blood T cell repertoires in COVID-19. Some clones are missing from TCRdb's copy, which holds only in-frame ones; the method was immunoSEQ multiplex PCR. The data contain roughly 160,000 clones, around four fifths of them seen just once; the ten biggest clones take up roughly 8.8%. What was sequenced was peripheral blood. Receptors were obtained from a woman aged 80 or over with COVID-19, enrolled during active disease.

The chain joins TRBV29-1 to TRBJ1-2; D might be TRBD1 (6 bases). V was clipped by 6 bases and J by 6 bases, with 20 bases between them. Germline V lookup: CDR1 SQVTM, CDR2 ANQGSEA. This CDR3 has 14 amino acids. The CDR3 coding sequence is TGCAGCGTGTCATATAGGGACACACGGAATGGCTACACCTTC. It specifies CSVSYRDTRNGYTF.

The chain is built from TRBV7-2 and TRBJ1-6; perhaps TRBD1 as D (6 bases). V gave up 0 bases and J gave up 8 bases, with 8 bases separating them. Germline loops: CDR1 SGHTA, CDR2 FQGNSA. This CDR3 contains 14 residues. The CDR3 loop reads CASSLARGDSPLHF. The CDR3 DNA reads TGTGCCAGCAGCTTAGCCAGGGGCGATTCACCCCTCCACTTT.

The chain carries TRBV18 and TRBJ1-4; a weak D match, TRBD1 (5 bases). V lost 1 base, J lost 7 bases, and 13 bases lay in between. This CDR3 is built from 15 residues. CDR1 is KGHSH, CDR2 LQKENI, per germline. Written as DNA, the CDR3 is TGTGCCAGCTCACCACAGGCCAGGGTACCTGAAAAACTGTTTTTT. This translates into CASSPQARVPEKLFF.

This rearrangement joins TRBV24-1 to TRBJ2-1; perhaps TRBD1 as D (6 bases). The CDR3 contains 16 residues. Deletions cut 4 bases from V and 0 bases from J, with 12 bases between. Germline CDR1 KGHDR, CDR2 SFDVKD. DNA for the CDR3: TGTGCCACCAGTGACCCCGGGACATCCTCCTACAATGAGCAGTTCTTC. It translates to CATSDPGTSSYNEQFF.

This clone appeared a few times. J is TRBJ1-1 and V is TRBV5-1, with TRBD1 matching over 10 bases. The length of the CDR3 is 13 residues. The V gene end was trimmed by 3 bases and the J gene end by 8 bases; junction bases not matched to a gene: 4. Germline CDR1 SGHRS, CDR2 YFSETQ. CDR3 amino acids: CASSWTGGLEAFF. In DNA, the CDR3 is TGCGCCAGCAGCTGGACAGGGGGATTGGAAGCTTTCTTT.

V gene TRBV12-3 or TRBV12-4 combines with J gene TRBJ2-1; 9 nucleotides align to TRBD1. The V gene end was trimmed by 6 bases and the J gene end by 15 bases; junction bases not matched to a gene: 9. This CDR3 is 12 amino acids long. For the CDR3, the DNA is TGTGCCAGCAGCAACCCGGGACAGGGCCTGTTCTTC. This encodes CASSNPGQGLFF.

The chain joins TRBV10-1 to TRBJ2-3; D is possibly TRBD2 (6 bases). The V end was cut by 6 bases, the J end by 2 bases, with 9 bases between. This CDR3 is built from 13 residues. Per the germline V gene, CDR1 is WNHNN and CDR2 is SYGVQD (reference sequence). This CDR3 reads CASSRGTTDTQYF. As DNA, the CDR3 is TGCGCCAGCAGCCGGGGGACCACAGATACGCAGTATTTT.

This rearrangement joins TRBV5-1 to TRBJ1-1; weak D call: TRBD1 (6 bases). V was cut by 2 bases and J by 6 bases, with 14 bases left in between. In germline, CDR1 is SGHRS, CDR2 YFSETQ. The CDR3 contains 14 residues. This CDR3 is CASSFIQGLSEAFF. The CDR3 region has the DNA TGCGCCAGCAGCTTTATACAGGGTTTATCTGAAGCTTTCTTT.

The chain combines TRBV9 with TRBJ2-7; D might be TRBD1 (7 bases). CDR3 length: 16 residues. Trimming stripped 4 bases from V and 4 bases from J, with 21 bases between. CDR1 and CDR2 (germline): SGDLS, YYNGEE. Here the CDR3 reads CASSPRGDGGSYEQYF. DNA for the CDR3: TGTGCCAGCAGCCCCAGGGGGGATGGGGGATCATACGAGCAGTACTTC. Combining the CDR3 with reference TRBV9 and TRBJ2-7 gives the whole variable domain DSGVTQTPKHLITATGQRVTLRCSPRSGDLSVYWYQQSLDQGLQFLIQYYNGEERAKGNILERFSAQQFPDLHSELNLSSLELGDSALYFCASSPRGDGGSYEQYFGPGTRLTVT.

This chain uses TRBV4-1 with TRBJ1-2; D is possibly TRBD1 (5 bases). CDR1 MGHRA and CDR2 YSYEKL come from the germline V gene. Trimming took 3 bases from V and 4 from J, leaving 9 bases between them. This CDR3 is built from 13 residues. This CDR3 reads CASSQVGAYGYTF. In DNA form, the CDR3 reads TGCGCCAGCAGCCAGGTAGGGGCCTATGGCTACACCTTC.

The V gene is TRBV29-1, the J gene TRBJ2-5, with 7 bases aligning to TRBD2. The CDR3 has 13 amino acids. The germline V gene encodes CDR1 SQVTM and CDR2 ANQGSEA. The CDR3 DNA reads as TGCAGTGATGTGGGGGGGTCGGCGGAGACCCAGTACTTC. It translates to CSDVGGSAETQYF.

The CDR3 spells CASSLQRRRLYGYTF. The DNA of the CDR3 is TGTGCCAGCAGCTTACAGCGAAGAAGGTTGTACGGCTACACCTTC. The V call is TRBV7-2, the J call TRBJ1-2; D is unresolved. This CDR3 is built from 15 residues. Deletions cut 2 bases from V and 8 bases from J, with 18 bases between. Germline V lookup: CDR1 SGHTA, CDR2 FQGNSA.

The chain combines TRBV3-1 (or the pseudogene TRBV3-2) with TRBJ1-1; no reliable D call. The germline V and J ends were trimmed by 3 bases and 1 base, with 3 bases remaining between them. The CDR3 covers 12 residues. CDR1 is LGHDT and CDR2 is YNNKEL in the germline V gene (reference sequence). The CDR3 DNA sequence: TGTGCCAGCAGCCACGGGAACACTGAAGCTTTCTTT. Translating gives CASSHGNTEAFF.

Points on this clone: The junction shows a germline mismatch at one end, possibly a read error. The rearrangement links TRBV19 to TRBJ2-3, with 10 bases lining up with TRBD2. Germline V CDR1 and CDR2: LNHDA, SQIVND (reference sequence). The CDR3 is 16 residues long. The CDR3 here is CASTDRASGRGDTQYF. In nucleotides, the CDR3 is TGTGCGAGTACCGATCGGGCTAGCGGGAGAGGAGATACGCAGTATTTT.

This clone was observed once. The chain employs TRBV5-4 and TRBJ1-2; a possible D gene is TRBD1 (6 bases). V lost 3 bases, J lost 4 bases, and 19 bases lay in between. CDR1 and CDR2 from the germline V gene are SGHNT and YYREEE (reference sequence). The CDR3 runs 16 residues. The CDR3: CASSSARTDSTYGYTF. CDR3 nucleotide sequence: TGTGCCAGCAGCTCCGCCCGGACAGACTCTACCTATGGCTACACCTTC.